The clone carrying this T cell receptor beta chain showed up many times. Preparing the TCRbeta library involved the use of unique molecular identifiers. TCRdb used MiXCR to reprocess the PCR reads, holding one entry per CDR3 protein. The sample yields 200,000 to 250,000 distinct CDR3 sequences, 12% seen once. This entry is derived from a study of T-cell reconstitution after alpha-beta-depleted transplantation in children. The CDR3 runs 15 residues. Per the germline V gene, CDR1 is LGHNA and CDR2 is YSLEER. V lost 1 base and J lost 10; bases outside the gene matches: 11. This receptor was identified in a human donor who donated a stem cell graft to a child with acute lymphoblastic leukemia. The chain joins TRBV4-3 to TRBJ1-2; 8 bases fit TRBD1. The source was PBMCs from the stem cell graft donor, collected from the stem cell graft. The CDR3 DNA follows: TGCGCCAGCAGCCAAGGTCCAGGACAGGGTTGGCACTACACCTTC. This translates into CASSQGPGQGWHYTF.